One sample yielded the 5 T cell receptor beta chains listed below, sequenced in a study of radiotherapy plus CTLA-4 blockade in lung cancer. The repertoire was sequenced with immunoSEQ multiplex PCR; TCRdb's copy has only in-frame clones and lacks some. The sample lists over 75,000 clones, roughly four fifths occurring once. The material was peripheral blood, obtained from a patient treated with radiotherapy plus ipilimumab. The receptors come from a human donor with non-small cell lung cancer who had stable disease on radiotherapy plus ipilimumab.

This chain connects TRBV9 to TRBJ2-5, with TRBD2 matching over 11 bases. Germline V gene data show CDR1 as SGDLS and CDR2 as YYNGEE. With 4 bases clipped from V and 5 bases from J, the junction kept 4 bases outside the gene matches. This CDR3 region has 14 residues. CDR3 sequence: CASSLWTSGETQYF. The CDR3 DNA sequence: TGTGCCAGCAGCCTGTGGACTAGCGGGGAGACCCAGTACTTC.

The genes are TRBV28 and TRBJ2-2; 16 nucleotides line up with TRBD2. This CDR3 region has 15 residues. The germline V gene encodes CDR1 MDHEN and CDR2 SYDVKM. The V gene end was trimmed by 11 bases and the J gene end by 6 bases; junction bases not matched to a gene: 6. The CDR3 nucleotides read TGTGCCGGGACTAGCGGGGGGGCAGGGGCCGGGGAGCTGTTTTTT. This translates into CAGTSGGAGAGELFF. The whole variable domain, filled in from reference TRBV28 and TRBJ2-2, reads DVKVTQSSRYLVKRTGEKVFLECVQDMDHENMFWYRQDPGLGLRLIYFSYDVKMKEKGDIPEGYSVSREKKERFSLILESASTNQTSMYLCAGTSGGAGAGELFFGEGSRLTVL.

The CDR3 spells CASSLVSASNEKLFF. The CDR3 DNA is TGTGCCAGCAGCTTAGTGTCAGCCTCTAATGAAAAACTGTTTTTT. The V and J genes are TRBV7-9 and TRBJ1-4, with D unclear. V was shortened by 1 base and J by 3 bases, with 9 bases between the two germline ends. Germline CDR1 SEHNR, CDR2 FQNEAQ (reference sequence). This CDR3 has 15 residues.

This chain links TRBV19 with TRBJ1-5; TRBD1 might be the D (5 bases). Deletions cut 6 bases from V and 4 bases from J, with 16 bases between. The CDR3 is made up of 15 amino acids. Germline V gene lookup returns CDR1 LNHDA and CDR2 SQIVND (reference sequence). The CDR3 is CASRGESSINQPQHF. Written as DNA, the CDR3 is TGTGCCAGTAGGGGGGAGAGTAGTATAAATCAGCCCCAGCATTTT.

This clone was seen a single time. The chain carries TRBV6-9 and TRBJ1-1, with D perhaps TRBD1 (5 bases). V lost 0 bases and J lost 4, with 12 bases in between. The CDR3 has 15 residues. CDR1 MNHGY and CDR2 SVAAGI come from the germline V gene. This chain's CDR3 is CASSYSRGESTEAFF. As DNA, the CDR3 is TGTGCCAGCAGTTATTCACGGGGGGAGAGCACTGAAGCTTTCTTT.